The source of this TCR beta chain is a study of long-term antiretroviral therapy in people with HIV. Study details: The 2015 immediate-ART recommendation was preceded by the earliest samples by about a decade. Study-wide points: Repertoires looked antigen-experienced, with only a slight naive shift after ART.

With respect to this clone: Antigen specificity is unknown.

CDR3 length: 14 residues. The germline V gene encodes CDR1 SEHNR and CDR2 FQNEAQ (reference sequence). V was pared by 5 bases and J by 3 bases, with 4 bases of the junction left unmatched. At the survey level, the v3.0 immunoSEQ assay was run. The protocol was immunoSEQ multiplex PCR, while the TCRdb copy is restricted to in-frame clones and leaves out a portion. The profile shows roughly 30,000 clones, more than 80% of them singletons. This clonotype was obtained from a man aged 45-60 years with HIV. The sequences come from unsorted PBMCs, collected 3.2 years before starting antiretroviral therapy. The chain joins TRBV7-9 to TRBJ1-5, with TRBD1 identical over 7 bases. CDR3 nucleotide sequence: TGTGCCAGCAGCCGCGACAGGGCCAATCAGCCCCAGCATTTT. As protein: CASSRDRANQPQHF.